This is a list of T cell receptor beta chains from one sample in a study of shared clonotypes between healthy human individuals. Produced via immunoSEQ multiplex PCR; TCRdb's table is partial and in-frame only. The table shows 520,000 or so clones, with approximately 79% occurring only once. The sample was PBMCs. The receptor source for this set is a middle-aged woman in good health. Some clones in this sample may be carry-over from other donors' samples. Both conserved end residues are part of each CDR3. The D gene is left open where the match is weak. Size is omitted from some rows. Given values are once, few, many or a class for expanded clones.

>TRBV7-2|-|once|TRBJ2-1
TGTGCCAGCAGGAACGGCCGCAACGGTGAGCAGTTCTTC
CASRNGRNGEQFF
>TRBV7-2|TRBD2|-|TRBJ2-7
TGTGCCAGCAGCCTCCGACTAGCGGGTCCCTACGAGCAGTACTTC
CASSLRLAGPYEQYF
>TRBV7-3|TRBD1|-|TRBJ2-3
TGTGCCAGCAGCTCACAGACAGGGGGTCCAGATACGCAGTATTTT
CASSSQTGGPDTQYF
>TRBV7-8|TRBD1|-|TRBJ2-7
TGTGCCAGCAGCTTAACGGGGACAGGGGCCAACGAGCAGTACTTC
CASSLTGTGANEQYF
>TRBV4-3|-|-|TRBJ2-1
TGCGCCAGCAGCCAAGATAGGGCAGCCTCCTACAATGAGCAGTTCTTC
CASSQDRAASYNEQFF
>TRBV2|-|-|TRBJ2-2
TGTGCCAGCAGTGAGGCAGGGAGCACCGGGGAGCTGTTTTTT
CASSEAGSTGELFF
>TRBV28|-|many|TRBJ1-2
TGTGCCAGCAGTCTAGAGGGGGGGTACTATGGCTACACCTTC
CASSLEGGYYGYTF
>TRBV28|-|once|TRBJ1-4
TGTGCCAGCAGTACCCCGGGACGGCTAAATGAAAAACTGTTTTTT
CASSTPGRLNEKLFF
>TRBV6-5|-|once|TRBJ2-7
TGTGCCAGCAGTCGAGGGGACGAGCAGTACTTC
CASSRGDEQYF
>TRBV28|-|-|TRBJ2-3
TGTGCCAGCAGTTCCCCAAGGGGTAGCCGCACAGATACGCAGTATTTT
CASSSPRGSRTDTQYF
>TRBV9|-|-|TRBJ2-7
TGTGCCAGCAGCGTAGATCCGGCACAGGGTGGCGAGCAGTACTTC
CASSVDPAQGGEQYF
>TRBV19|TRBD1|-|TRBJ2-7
TGTGCCAGTAGAGGGAATATGGGACAGGGGGTCTCCTACGAGCAGTACTTC
CASRGNMGQGVSYEQYF
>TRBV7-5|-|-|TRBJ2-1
TGTGCCATGCCTTGGGACACGGAGAGCAATGAGCAGTTCTTC
CAMPWDTESNEQFF
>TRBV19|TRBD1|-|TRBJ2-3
TGTGCCAGTAGTCCCCGGGACAGCAACACAGATACGCAGTATTTT
CASSPRDSNTDTQYF
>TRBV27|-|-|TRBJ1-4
TGTGCCAGCAGTTTTTTGGGTGAAAAACTGTTTTTT
CASSFLGEKLFF
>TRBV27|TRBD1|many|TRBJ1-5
TGTGCCAGCAGTTTTGGGACAGGGGGGGAACAGCCCCAGCATTTT
CASSFGTGGEQPQHF
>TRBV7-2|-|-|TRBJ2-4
TGTGCCAGCAGCTTAAGTCTATCCCTTCTAGCCAAAAACATTCAGTACTTC
CASSLSLSLLAKNIQYF
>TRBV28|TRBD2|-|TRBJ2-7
TGTGCCAGCAGTTTACAAGCCGGGACTAGCGGGAGGTTCCACGAGCAGTACTTC
CASSLQAGTSGRFHEQYF
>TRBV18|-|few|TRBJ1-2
TGTGCCAGCTCACCAGGGGGGACGGCGGTTCGGGGCTACACCTTC
CASSPGGTAVRGYTF
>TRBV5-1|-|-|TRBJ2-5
TGCGCCAGCAGCTTGGTTGCCCGAGGGGCTAGAGGTGAGGAGACCCAGTACTTC
CASSLVARGARGEETQYF
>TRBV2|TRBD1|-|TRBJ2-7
TGTGCCAGCATTGACAGGGCCTCCTACGAGCAGTACTTC
CASIDRASYEQYF
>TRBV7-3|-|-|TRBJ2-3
TGTGCCAGCAGCCCCAATGGGGCAGATACGCAGTATTTT
CASSPNGADTQYF
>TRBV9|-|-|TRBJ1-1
TGTGCCAGCAGCGTAGGGTCCCGGGAGGACACTGAAGCTTTCTTT
CASSVGSREDTEAFF
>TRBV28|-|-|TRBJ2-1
TGTGCCAGCAGGGCCCCCTTGAGGTACGATGAGCAGTTCTTC
CASRAPLRYDEQFF
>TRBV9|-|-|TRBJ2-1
TGTGCCAGCAGCGTAGGATTGACCCTAGCGAACAATGAGCAGTTCTTC
CASSVGLTLANNEQFF
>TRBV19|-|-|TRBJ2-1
TGTGCCAGTAGTCTTACCGGGGAGCTTAATGAGCAGTTCTTC
CASSLTGELNEQFF
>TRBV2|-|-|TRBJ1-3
TGTGCCAGCAGGGAGTTCACCGTTTCAGGAAACACCATATATTTT
CASREFTVSGNTIYF
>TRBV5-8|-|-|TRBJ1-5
TGTGCCAGCAGCTTTGACAGAGGAATTCACTCTAGCAATCAGCCCCAGCATTTT
CASSFDRGIHSSNQPQHF
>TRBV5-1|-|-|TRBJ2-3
TGCGCCAGCAGCTCCACAGGGCCCACAGATACGCAGTATTTT
CASSSTGPTDTQYF
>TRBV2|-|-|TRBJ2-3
TGTGCCACCTTTGAGGAACCTACCACCGTCGATACGCAGTATTTT
CATFEEPTTVDTQYF
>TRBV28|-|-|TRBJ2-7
TGTGCCAGCAGTCTCCGAGGCCCCTACGAGCAGTACTTC
CASSLRGPYEQYF
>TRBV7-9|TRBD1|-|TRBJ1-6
TGTGCCAGCAGCTACCGGGGACAGGGGTTTTCACCCCTCCACTTT
CASSYRGQGFSPLHF
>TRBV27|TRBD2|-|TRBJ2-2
TGTGCCAGCAGGAGGACTAGGGTGTTCACCGGGGAGCTGTTTTTT
CASRRTRVFTGELFF
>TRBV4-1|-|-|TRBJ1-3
TGCGCCAGCAGCCAAGATATGGGGTCCGGAAACACCATATATTTT
CASSQDMGSGNTIYF
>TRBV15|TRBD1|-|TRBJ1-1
TGTGCCACCAGCAGACATCCCGGACAGGGCGACACTGAAGCTTTCTTT
CATSRHPGQGDTEAFF
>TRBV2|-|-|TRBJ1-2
TGTGCCAGCCTTGAGGCCATCGTAGGTGGCTACACCTTC
CASLEAIVGGYTF
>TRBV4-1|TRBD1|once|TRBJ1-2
TGCGCCAGCAGCCGACAGGGGACCAACTATGGCTACACCTTC
CASSRQGTNYGYTF
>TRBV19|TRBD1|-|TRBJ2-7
TGTGCCAGTAGTCCATCAGGGGGCTTGGCCTACGAGCAGTACTTC
CASSPSGGLAYEQYF
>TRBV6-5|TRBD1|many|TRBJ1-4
TGTGCCAGCAGTCAGGGGGGGCGCAATGAAAAACTGTTTTTT
CASSQGGRNEKLFF
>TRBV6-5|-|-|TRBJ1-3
TGTGCCAGCAGAGGTCGGAGCCCTGGAAACACCATATATTTT
CASRGRSPGNTIYF
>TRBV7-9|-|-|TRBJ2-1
TGTGCCAGCAGCTGGACAGACACCTCAGATGAGCAGTTCTTC
CASSWTDTSDEQFF
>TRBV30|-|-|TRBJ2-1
TGTGCCTGGAAACCAACGGCGCTATACAATGAGCAGTTCTTC
CAWKPTALYNEQFF
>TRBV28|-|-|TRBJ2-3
TGTGCCAGCAGCCCTAGGGATACGCAGTATTTT
CASSPRDTQYF
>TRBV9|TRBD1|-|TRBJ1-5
TGTGCCAGCAGCGTAGATCCGGGACAGGCCTCGGGGAGCAATCAGCCCCAGCATTTT
CASSVDPGQASGSNQPQHF
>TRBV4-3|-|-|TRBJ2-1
TGCGCCAGCAGCCAAGATCCGTCCGGGCCGATGGGGGATGAGCAGTTCTTC
CASSQDPSGPMGDEQFF
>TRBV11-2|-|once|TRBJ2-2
TGTGCCAGCAGCTTAACAGGCGGTGATAACACCGGGGAGCTGTTTTTT
CASSLTGGDNTGELFF
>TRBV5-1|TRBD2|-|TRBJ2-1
TGCGCCAGCAGCTTGGATGGACTAGACTCCTACAATGAGCAGTTCTTC
CASSLDGLDSYNEQFF
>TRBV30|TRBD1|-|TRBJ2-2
TGTGCCTGGACCTTGACAGGGGGCGCGGGGGAGCTGTTTTTT
CAWTLTGGAGELFF